This entry concerns a single T cell receptor (beta chain). The sample is drawn from a study of OX40 agonist ivuxolimab in advanced cancers. This CDR3 region has 14 residues. Per germline, CDR1 MDHEN and CDR2 SYDVKM. The V end lost 3 bases, the J end lost 3 bases, and 11 bases lay between the germline ends. Blood got drawn at baseline, again on cycle 4 day 1, and then on cycle 7 day 1. Using immunoSEQ multiplex PCR, the repertoire was profiled, and TCRdb retains in-frame clones only, with some absent. The sample includes over 50,000 clones, about 87% of them seen just once. The TCR originated in an adult with an advanced solid tumor such as melanoma, head and neck, liver or kidney cancer. The sample here was CD4+ or CD8+ T cells sorted from blood, taken in a trial of the OX40 agonist ivuxolimab. J is TRBJ1-2 and V is TRBV28, with TRBD1 as a possible D gene (6 bases). As DNA, the CDR3 is TGTGCCAGCAGTTTGTCGGGGGGCGACTATGGCTACACCTTC. This codes for CASSLSGGDYGYTF.